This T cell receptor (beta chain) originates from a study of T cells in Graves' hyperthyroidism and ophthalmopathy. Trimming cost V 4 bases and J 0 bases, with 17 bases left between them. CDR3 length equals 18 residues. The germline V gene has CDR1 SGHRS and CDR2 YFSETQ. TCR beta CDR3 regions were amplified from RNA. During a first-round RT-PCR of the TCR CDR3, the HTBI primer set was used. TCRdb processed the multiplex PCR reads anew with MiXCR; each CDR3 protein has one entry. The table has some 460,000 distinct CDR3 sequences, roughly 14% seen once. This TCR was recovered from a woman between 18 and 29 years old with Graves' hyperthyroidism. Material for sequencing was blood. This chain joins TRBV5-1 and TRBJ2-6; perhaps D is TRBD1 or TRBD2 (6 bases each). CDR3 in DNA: TGCGCCAGCAGCCCAAGGGGGGCCGTTAGCTCTGGGGCCAACGTCCTGACTTTC. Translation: CASSPRGAVSSGANVLTF.